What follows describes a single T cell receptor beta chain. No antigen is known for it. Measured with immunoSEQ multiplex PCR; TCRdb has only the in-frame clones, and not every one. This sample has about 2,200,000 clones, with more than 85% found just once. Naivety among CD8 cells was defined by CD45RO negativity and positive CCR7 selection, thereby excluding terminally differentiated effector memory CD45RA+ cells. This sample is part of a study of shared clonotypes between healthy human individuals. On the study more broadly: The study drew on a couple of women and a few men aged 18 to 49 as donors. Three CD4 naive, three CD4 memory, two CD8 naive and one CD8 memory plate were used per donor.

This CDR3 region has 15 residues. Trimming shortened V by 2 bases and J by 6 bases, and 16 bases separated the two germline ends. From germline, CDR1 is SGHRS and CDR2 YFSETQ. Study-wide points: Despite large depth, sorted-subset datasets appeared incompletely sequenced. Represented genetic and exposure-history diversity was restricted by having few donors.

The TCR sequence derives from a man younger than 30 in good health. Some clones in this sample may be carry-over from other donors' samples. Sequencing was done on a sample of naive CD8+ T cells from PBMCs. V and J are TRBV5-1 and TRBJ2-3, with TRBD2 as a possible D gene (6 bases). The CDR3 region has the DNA TGCGCCAGCAGCTTATGGTCGGGGGACGGGGATACGCAGTATTTT. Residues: CASSLWSGDGDTQYF. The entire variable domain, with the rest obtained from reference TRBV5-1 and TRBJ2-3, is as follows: KAGVTQTPRYLIKTRGQQVTLSCSPISGHRSVSWYQQTPGQGLQFLFEYFSETQRNKGNFPGRFSGRQFSNSRSEMNVSTLELGDSALYLCASSLWSGDGDTQYFGPGTRLTVL.